A single sample is the source of the 9 T cell receptor beta chains below, sequenced in a study of blood T cell repertoires in COVID-19. Sequencing used immunoSEQ multiplex PCR; TCRdb keeps in-frame clones, though not all of them. This sample carries about 220,000 clones, 88% of them seen once, and the ten largest clones take 14% to 15%. Sequenced: PBMCs or T cells enriched from blood (not recorded which). The receptors shown here come from a woman between 50 and 59 years old with acute COVID-19.

The chain recombines TRBV7-9 with TRBJ1-1; 10 bases match TRBD1. The CDR3 consists of 16 residues. V shed 5 bases, J shed 5 bases, and the junction held 11 bases outside the gene matches. Germline CDR1 reads SEHNR; CDR2 reads FQNEAQ (reference sequence). The CDR3 protein is CASSPRQGAGSTEAFF. CDR3 in DNA: TGTGCCAGCAGCCCACGACAGGGGGCTGGGAGTACTGAAGCTTTCTTT.

The chain is built from TRBV7-2 and TRBJ2-1; D not resolved. CDR1 and CDR2 (germline): SGHTA, FQGNSA. V gave up 1 base and J gave up 0 bases, with 10 bases separating them. CDR3 length: 16 amino acids. CDR3 DNA: TGTGCCAGCAGCTTAGGCGCCGGGTCCTCCTACAATGAGCAGTTCTTC. This gives the protein CASSLGAGSSYNEQFF.

This chain links TRBV9 with TRBJ2-2, with a tentative D call TRBD2 (6 bases). This CDR3 is built from 21 residues. Germline V gene sequence: CDR1 SGDLS, CDR2 YYNGEE. V was shortened by 4 bases and J by 7 bases, with 35 bases between the two germline ends. For the CDR3, the DNA is TGTGCCAGCAGCCCTCGTGGGACTCGACCTCATGGCCGGATCGGGGTCGGGGAGCTGTTTTTT. It yields the protein CASSPRGTRPHGRIGVGELFF.

The J gene is TRBJ2-3, the V gene TRBV5-1, with 10 bases aligning to TRBD2. The CDR3 sequence is 20 residues long. Trimming cost V 0 bases and J 5 bases; bases outside gene matches: 18. CDR1 is SGHRS, CDR2 YFSETQ, per germline. CDR3 sequence: CASSLGKGLAGAHARDTQYF. CDR3 nucleotide sequence: TGCGCCAGCAGCTTGGGGAAGGGGCTAGCGGGAGCACACGCCAGAGATACGCAGTATTTT.

The rearrangement links TRBV5-4 to TRBJ1-1; D is unclear. With 2 bases removed from V and 5 bases from J, the gap between germline ends came to 13 bases. CDR3 length: 14 amino acids. Per germline, CDR1 SGHNT and CDR2 YYREEE (reference sequence). DNA for the CDR3: TGTGCCAGCAGCTTCGACACCGGGAGTACTGAAGCTTTCTTT. It translates to CASSFDTGSTEAFF.

The chain is built from TRBV11-1 and TRBJ2-7, with D possibly matching TRBD2 (6 bases). The CDR3 sequence is 14 residues long. Germline values: CDR1 SGHAT, CDR2 FQDESV (reference sequence). V lost 2 bases and J lost 6, with 14 bases in between. CDR3 DNA sequence: TGTGCCAGCAGCTTACCCGGGGGAGCGCGCGAGCAGTACTTC. It encodes CASSLPGGAREQYF. Full variable domain (rest looked up from reference TRBV11-1 and TRBJ2-7): EAEVAQSPRYKITEKSQAVAFWCDPISGHATLYWYRQILGQGPELLVQFQDESVVDDSQLPKDRFSAERLKGVDSTLKIQPAELGDSAMYLCASSLPGGAREQYFGPGTRLTVT.

In DNA form, the CDR3 reads TGTGCCAGCAGCTTGGCACAGCTCCAAGAGACCCAGTACTTC. Its translation is CASSLAQLQETQYF. This sequence joins TRBV5-4 and TRBJ2-5; D not certain. CDR3 length equals 14 residues. Germline CDR1 and CDR2: SGHNT and YYREEE (reference sequence). The V end was cut by 0 bases, the J end by 1 base, with 7 bases between.

In this sample, this clone turned up a few times. This chain uses TRBV6-2 or TRBV6-3 with TRBJ2-7; D might be TRBD1 (6 bases). The V gene's germline CDR1 is MNHEY and CDR2 SVGEGT. Trimming left V 4 bases short and J 2 bases short, with 15 bases between. This CDR3 is built from 15 residues. The CDR3 bases are TGTGCCAGCAGTTTGAGGGGGAAAGGGCCCTACGAGCAGTACTTC. This translates into CASSLRGKGPYEQYF.

The V gene is TRBV10-3, the J gene TRBJ2-3; D is possibly TRBD1 (6 bases). Germline CDR1 is ENHRY and CDR2 is SYGVKD. The CDR3 totals 17 residues. V was shortened by 5 bases and J by 4 bases, with 22 bases between the two germline ends. The CDR3 sequence is CAISQNLGQSLADTQYF. The CDR3 DNA reads as TGTGCCATCAGTCAGAACCTGGGACAAAGCCTGGCAGATACGCAGTATTTT.